This T cell receptor beta chain came from a study of cytomegalovirus exposure and HLA in healthy donors. 13 Jbeta primers and 60 Vbeta primers were used for the PCR. Under the authors' procedure: A later analysis tallied about 80 million unique TCR beta chains, some 12 million of them shared. The assay was immunoSEQ multiplex PCR, and TCRdb's table has in-frame clones only and misses some. V and J calls and clone size are those listed in that table; D and trimming were worked out from the DNA. The data contain some 150,000 clones, less than 80% of them singletons. Germline CDR1 reads SGHRS; CDR2 reads YFSETQ. V was trimmed by 2 bases and J by 3 bases, leaving 8 bases between them. The CDR3 runs 13 residues. General observations from the study: There were several of the most significant clusters that appeared linked to common viral pathogens in a later analysis. Follow-up analysis later connected one missense variant in DCLRE1C with trimming of TCR beta V- and J-genes.

Worth noting for this clone: No antigen is known for it.

The sequenced sample consisted of PBMCs. The TCR was taken from a female donor in good health and CMV-seropositive. V and J are TRBV5-1 and TRBJ1-1; a possible D gene is TRBD1 (5 bases). CDR3 nucleotides: TGCGCCAGCAGCTTTGGGGGGTACACTGAAGCTTTCTTT. It specifies CASSFGGYTEAFF.